Listed here are 20 T cell receptor beta chains from one sample, sequenced in a study of T cell responses to AZD1222 COVID-19 vaccine. Profiling relied on immunoSEQ multiplex PCR, and the TCRdb table lists in-frame clones only, not all of them. The sample has about 170,000 clones; just over 90% are singletons. The sample here was peripheral blood, taken on day 0 of AZD1222 vaccination. Receptor source: an adult in good health.

This clone has only one observation. The V gene is TRBV3-1 (or the pseudogene TRBV3-2), the J gene TRBJ2-1; no reliable D call. The CDR3 loop spans 15 amino acids. V was pared by 0 bases and J by 1 base, with 7 bases between. Germline assignment: CDR1 LGHDT and CDR2 YNNKEL (reference sequence). The CDR3 sequence: CASSQDRLSYNEQFF. In DNA form, the CDR3 reads TGTGCCAGCAGCCAAGATCGGCTATCCTACAATGAGCAGTTCTTC.

The J gene is TRBJ1-6, the V gene TRBV4-2; 7 bases are a match to TRBD1. CDR1 is LGHNA, CDR2 YNFKEQ, per germline. The CDR3 is made up of 13 amino acids. V was pared by 2 bases and J by 9 bases, with 1 base of the junction left unmatched. CDR3 DNA: TGTGCCAGCAGCCAAACAGGGGCTTCACCCCTCCACTTT. It translates to CASSQTGASPLHF.

The V and J genes are TRBV14 and TRBJ1-1; 8 positions agree with TRBD1. V shed 0 bases and J 4 bases; nucleotides not matched to a gene: 7. This CDR3 region has 16 residues. Germline CDR1 SGHDN, CDR2 FVKESK. For the CDR3, the DNA is TGTGCCAGCAGCCAAGAGGGGACACAGGGGGTCACTGAAGCTTTCTTT. Protein sequence: CASSQEGTQGVTEAFF.

This sequence joins TRBV6-1 and TRBJ1-2, with TRBD1 matching over 8 bases. The CDR3 runs 16 residues. V was clipped by 2 bases and J by 4 bases; unmatched bases: 9. Looked up from germline, CDR1 is MNHNS and CDR2 is SASEGT. In DNA, the CDR3 is TGTGCCAGCAGTGAACCCGGCAGGGGGCTGCTCTATGGCTACACCTTC. Its translation: CASSEPGRGLLYGYTF.

The chain uses TRBV7-2 and TRBJ1-5; unclear D gene. This CDR3 is 13 amino acids long. The germline V and J ends were trimmed by 5 bases and 3 bases, with 8 bases remaining between them. Germline assignment: CDR1 SGHTA and CDR2 FQGNSA. The CDR3, as DNA: TGTGCCAGCAGCCCTAGGGTCAATCAGCCCCAGCATTTT. Translating gives CASSPRVNQPQHF.

The rearrangement uses TRBV12-5 and TRBJ2-1, with 7 bases lining up with TRBD2. This CDR3 spans 12 amino acids. V dropped 4 bases and J dropped 15; count of bases not matched to a gene: 9. Germline V gene sequence: CDR1 LGHNT, CDR2 FRNRAP. CDR3 amino acids: CASGYSGTTPFF. The CDR3, as DNA: TGTGCTAGTGGTTACAGCGGGACTACACCGTTCTTC.

The chain uses TRBV3-1 (or the pseudogene TRBV3-2) and TRBJ1-1; D may be TRBD1 (5 bases). The CDR3 is 15 residues long. Trimming took off 3 bases at V and 0 bases at J, with 11 bases between the two ends. CDR1 LGHDT and CDR2 YNNKEL come from the germline V gene (reference sequence). In DNA, the CDR3 is TGTGCCAGCAGCCAGGCCGGGGGGATGAACACTGAAGCTTTCTTT. Its translation is CASSQAGGMNTEAFF.

This rearrangement joins TRBV7-2 to TRBJ2-3, with D possibly matching TRBD1 (5 bases). The CDR3 consists of 15 residues. CDR1 and CDR2 from the germline V gene are SGHTA and FQGNSA. V dropped 3 bases and J dropped 3 bases, with 13 bases sitting between them. CDR3 in DNA: TGTGCCAGCAGCTTTCAGGGTTGGTGGACAGATACGCAGTATTTT. As protein: CASSFQGWWTDTQYF.

The V and J genes are TRBV9 and TRBJ1-4; 10 positions agree with TRBD1. The ends lost 4 bases at V and 7 bases at J; junction bases unmatched: 10. CDR1 SGDLS and CDR2 YYNGEE come from the germline V gene. The CDR3 sequence is 16 residues long. The DNA for the CDR3 is TGTGCCAGCAGCCCACCGACAGGGGGCGAAGGTGAAAAACTGTTTTTT. This encodes CASSPPTGGEGEKLFF. Using reference TRBV9 and TRBJ1-4 for the parts outside the CDR3, the full variable domain is DSGVTQTPKHLITATGQRVTLRCSPRSGDLSVYWYQQSLDQGLQFLIQYYNGEERAKGNILERFSAQQFPDLHSELNLSSLELGDSALYFCASSPPTGGEGEKLFFGSGTQLSVL.

The chain carries TRBV6-5 and TRBJ2-7; 10 bases are shared with TRBD1. CDR3 size: 14 residues. Trimming at V came to 2 bases and at J to 2 bases, leaving 0 bases not matched to a gene. The germline V gene encodes CDR1 MNHEY and CDR2 SVGAGI. The CDR3 nucleotides are TGTGCCAGCAGTTACGGGACAGGGGCCTACGAGCAGTACTTC. Translating gives CASSYGTGAYEQYF.

The V call is TRBV6-6, the J call TRBJ2-7, with D possibly matching TRBD1 (5 bases). From germline, CDR1 is MNHNY and CDR2 SVGAGI (reference sequence). Trimming took off 6 bases at V and 1 base at J, with 10 bases between the two ends. This CDR3 region has 13 residues. CDR3 DNA sequence: TGTGCCAGCAGGGGTCAGGGTTCCTACGAGCAGTACTTC. Protein sequence: CASRGQGSYEQYF.

The gene calls are TRBV14 and TRBJ1-4; 9 bases map to TRBD1. This CDR3 contains 14 residues. The trim removed 7 bases at V and 7 bases at J, leaving 7 bases unmatched. The germline V gene has CDR1 SGHDN and CDR2 FVKESK. CDR3 sequence reads: CASKPGQGAEKLFF. The CDR3 DNA reads TGTGCCAGCAAACCGGGACAGGGTGCTGAAAAACTGTTTTTT. The complete variable domain, with remaining parts taken from reference TRBV14 and TRBJ1-4, reads EAGVTQFPSHSVIEKGQTVTLRCDPISGHDNLYWYRRVMGKEIKFLLHFVKESKQDESGMPNNRFLAERTGGTYSTLKVQPAELEDSGVYFCASKPGQGAEKLFFGSGTQLSVL.

This chain uses TRBV11-2 with TRBJ2-5; no reliable D call. The CDR3 is 11 amino acids. From germline, CDR1 is SGHAT and CDR2 FQNNGV. With 3 bases removed from V and 7 bases from J, the gap between germline ends came to 6 bases. The CDR3 loop reads CASSFSATQYF. CDR3 bases: TGTGCCAGCAGCTTTTCGGCGACCCAGTACTTC.

This clone was detected once. The chain links TRBV5-5 to TRBJ2-2; no clear D. Trimming took off 7 bases at V and 4 bases at J, with 20 bases between the two ends. This CDR3 comprises 16 residues. Germline CDR1 reads SGHKS; CDR2 reads YYEKEE (reference sequence). CDR3 residues: CASQAPVGPVTGELFF. The CDR3 DNA follows: TGTGCCAGCCAGGCTCCAGTCGGCCCCGTCACCGGGGAGCTGTTTTTT. Looking up the rest from reference TRBV5-5 and TRBJ2-2 gives the full variable domain: DAGVTQSPTHLIKTRGQQVTLRCSPISGHKSVSWYQQVLGQGPQFIFQYYEKEERGRGNFPDRFSARQFPNYSSELNVNALLLGDSALYLCASQAPVGPVTGELFFGEGSRLTVL.

The rearrangement links TRBV6-1 to TRBJ2-2; TRBD2 aligns across 10 bases. CDR3 length equals 19 residues. Trimming removed 0 bases from V and 4 bases from J; junction bases left unmatched: 11. CDR1 is MNHNS, CDR2 SASEGT, per germline. The CDR3: CASSEAGWGAGGFTGELFF. The CDR3 DNA reads TGTGCCAGCAGTGAAGCCGGTTGGGGAGCGGGAGGGTTCACCGGGGAGCTGTTTTTT.

The chain links TRBV28 to TRBJ1-4; TRBD1 matches at 8 bases. Trimming at V came to 4 bases and at J to 8 bases, leaving 6 bases not matched to a gene. Germline CDR1 and CDR2: MDHEN and SYDVKM. The CDR3 extends over 14 amino acids. The DNA of the CDR3 is TGTGCCAGCAGTTCAGGGGGCAAATTGGAAAAACTGTTTTTT. It is translated as CASSSGGKLEKLFF.

The chain joins TRBV24-1 to TRBJ1-5; 10 nucleotides match TRBD1. CDR1 and CDR2 from the germline V gene are KGHDR and SFDVKD. CDR3 length equals 16 residues. Germline trimming cut 4 bases from V and 7 bases from J; bases unmatched to any gene: 9. DNA of the CDR3: TGTGCCACCAGTGACACGGGACAGGGGAGGAACCAGCCCCAGCATTTT. This encodes CATSDTGQGRNQPQHF.

The chain links TRBV10-2 to TRBJ1-5; D unresolved. V was clipped by 7 bases and J by 5 bases, with 12 bases between them. The germline V gene has CDR1 WSHSY and CDR2 SAAADI. This CDR3 has 13 amino acids. The CDR3, as DNA: TGCGCCAGCAACGGCGGACTTTATCAGCCCCAGCATTTT. Protein sequence: CASNGGLYQPQHF.

The rearrangement links TRBV10-1 to TRBJ2-1; 9 positions match TRBD2. CDR3 length equals 12 residues. The V gene end was trimmed by 11 bases and the J gene end by 7 bases; junction bases not matched to a gene: 6. CDR1 and CDR2 (germline): WNHNN, SYGVQD (reference sequence). CDR3 in amino acids: CARGGGVNEQFF. In nucleotides, the CDR3 is TGCGCCCGCGGCGGGGGGGTAAATGAGCAGTTCTTC.

V is TRBV28 and J is TRBJ1-2, with D perhaps matching TRBD1 (5 bases). The CDR3 length is 15 residues. Germline V gene sequence: CDR1 MDHEN, CDR2 SYDVKM. V lost 2 bases and J 0 bases, leaving 10 bases between the germline ends. In nucleotides, the CDR3 is TGTGCCAGCAGTTTACCGCAGGGCACTAACTATGGCTACACCTTC. The encoded protein is CASSLPQGTNYGYTF.